The 21 T cell receptor beta chains below come from one sample, sequenced in a study of human T cells and chemical hapten exposure. MiXCR, applied by TCRdb to the RACE reads, yields one record per CDR3 protein. In the table there are 62,000 or so distinct CDR3 sequences, around 9.9% of which are singletons. Time point reported: pre-sensitization, week 0. Sample treatment: therapeutic diphenylcyclopropenone sensitization with weekly scalp DPC. The specimen comprised whole blood, sampled in connection with sensitization to the hapten diphenylcyclopropenone (DPC). The receptors derive from a woman aged 45-60 years with alopecia areata. Some clones in this sample may be carry-over from other donors' samples.

On this clonotype itself: This may arise from a read error, as a much more abundant clone is one base away. The chain couples TRBV6-6 to TRBJ2-1, with 8 bases matching TRBD1. V gave up 6 bases and J gave up 12 bases; unmatched junction bases: 16. Germline V gene sequence: CDR1 MNHNY, CDR2 SVGAGI (reference sequence). This CDR3 has 15 residues. The CDR3 region is CASSPGQGSRDVQFF. The CDR3 region has the DNA TGTGCCAGCAGCCCCGGACAGGGCAGTCGGGATGTGCAGTTCTTC.

This clonotype was detected many times. V usage is TRBV30 and J usage is TRBJ2-5, with D perhaps given as TRBD1 or TRBD2 (5 bases each). Deletions cut 2 bases from V and 9 bases from J, with 16 bases between. CDR1 is GTSNPN, CDR2 SVGIG, per germline (reference sequence). This CDR3 has 13 amino acids. The CDR3 DNA sequence: TGTGCCTGGAGTCGGGGCCTCCAGGAGGCCCAGTACTTC. This encodes CAWSRGLQEAQYF. The full variable domain, in which reference TRBV30 and TRBJ2-5 provide the parts outside the CDR3, is SQTIHQWPATLVQPVGSPLSLECTVEGTSNPNLYWYRQAAGRGLQLLFYSVGIGQISSEVPQNLSASRPQDRQFILSSKKLLLSDSGFYLCAWSRGLQEAQYFGPGTRLLVL.

The chain recombines TRBV6-1 with TRBJ1-5; D gene ambiguous. The V gene's germline CDR1 is MNHNS and CDR2 SASEGT. The CDR3 extends over 13 amino acids. V shed 7 bases and J shed 5 bases, with 12 bases lying between them. The CDR3 DNA reads TGTGCCAGCACGAGGAGCTTATATCAGCCCCAGCATTTT. Translating it yields CASTRSLYQPQHF.

The table lists this clonotype with a few counts. This chain links TRBV18 with TRBJ2-7, with unresolved D. Germline CDR1 is KGHSH and CDR2 is LQKENI. CDR3 size: 13 residues. V was pared by 1 base and J by 4 bases, with 8 bases between. CDR3 sequence (DNA): TGTGCCAGCTCACCACGGGCAGAATACGAGCAGTACTTC. It yields the protein CASSPRAEYEQYF.

The V gene is TRBV6-2 or TRBV6-3, the J gene TRBJ2-7; no firm D call. CDR3 length: 13 amino acids. V was pared by 2 bases and J by 4 bases, with 9 bases between. Germline V gene sequence: CDR1 MNHEY, CDR2 SVGEGT. The CDR3 sequence: CASSYGRLYEQYF. The CDR3 DNA reads TGTGCCAGCAGTTACGGCAGGTTATACGAGCAGTACTTC.

This clonotype was counted many times. The chain is built from TRBV5-1 and TRBJ2-4, with D unresolved. Germline V gene sequence: CDR1 SGHRS, CDR2 YFSETQ. The germline V and J ends were trimmed by 4 bases and 8 bases, with 10 bases remaining between them. CDR3 length: 12 residues. The CDR3 sequence: CASSLENDIQYF. As DNA, the CDR3 is TGCGCCAGCAGCCTAGAGAATGACATTCAGTACTTC.

This clonotype came up a few times. The chain employs TRBV7-6 and TRBJ2-7; TRBD2 agrees at 15 bases. Trimming took 5 bases from V and 0 from J; bases not matched to a gene: 8. The CDR3 covers 18 residues. Per germline, CDR1 SGHVS and CDR2 FNYEAQ. Here the CDR3 DNA reads TGTGCCAGCAGCCGCGGACTAGCGGGAGGGTCCCCCTCCTACGAGCAGTACTTC. It codes for CASSRGLAGGSPSYEQYF.

This clonotype was seen at least ten times. V usage is TRBV11-2 and J usage is TRBJ1-1; no clear D. The CDR3 runs to 15 residues. Germline V gene sequence: CDR1 SGHAT, CDR2 FQNNGV. V lost 1 base and J 4 bases, leaving 13 bases between the germline ends. The CDR3 here is CASSLVSRRSTEAFF. For the CDR3, the DNA is TGTGCCAGCAGCTTAGTCTCCCGGAGGTCCACTGAAGCTTTCTTT.

There are many counts of this clonotype. The J gene is TRBJ2-1, the V gene TRBV29-1, with TRBD2 matching over 8 bases. V lost 4 bases to trimming and J lost 0 bases; unmatched junction nucleotides: 17. This CDR3 has 19 residues. Germline CDR1 SQVTM, CDR2 ANQGSEA. Here the CDR3 reads CSVVRGAFSGMSSYNEQFF. The CDR3 nucleotides are TGCAGCGTTGTGCGGGGGGCCTTTAGCGGGATGAGCTCCTACAATGAGCAGTTCTTC.

Comment on this clonotype: A single base separates this from a much larger clone, so it may be a read error. The chain employs TRBV5-4 and TRBJ1-4, with TRBD1 as a possible D gene (6 bases). CDR3 size: 12 residues. Germline lookup yields CDR1 SGHNT and CDR2 YYREEE (reference sequence). Here the CDR3 reads CASSYRDEKLIF. The CDR3 DNA sequence: TGTGCCAGCAGCTACAGGGATGAAAAACTGATTTTT.

This clonotype has only a few counts. V usage is TRBV6-5 and J usage is TRBJ1-1; tentative D call: TRBD1 (5 bases). Germline V gives CDR1 MNHEY, CDR2 SVGAGI. The CDR3 runs 14 residues. V lost 10 bases and J lost 6, with 21 bases in between. CDR3: CATSSGRGFPEAFF. DNA of the CDR3: TGTGCCACCTCCTCAGGGAGAGGGTTCCCTGAAGCTTTCTTT.

The sample holds many counts of this clonotype. The V call is TRBV29-1, the J call TRBJ2-7; TRBD2 matches at 7 bases. Germline V CDR1 and CDR2: SQVTM, ANQGSEA. With V trimmed by 4 bases and J by 4 bases, 7 bases remained unmatched. The CDR3 consists of 13 residues. For the CDR3, the DNA is TGCAGCGTTGGGAGCGGGATAGCGTACGAGCAGTACTTC. Translating it yields CSVGSGIAYEQYF.

Many counts were recorded for this clonotype. V is TRBV7-8 and J is TRBJ2-1; TRBD1 agrees at 8 bases. The CDR3 runs 14 residues. The germline V gene has CDR1 SGHVS and CDR2 FQNEAQ. V gave up 1 base and J gave up 8 bases; unmatched junction bases: 4. CDR3 sequence: CASSLGQGMDEQFF. CDR3 DNA: TGTGCCAGCAGCTTAGGACAGGGGATGGATGAGCAGTTCTTC.

This clonotype showed up many times. The rearrangement uses TRBV2 and TRBJ1-5, with 9 bases fitting TRBD1. CDR3 size: 16 residues. CDR1 is SNHLY and CDR2 is FYNNEI in the germline V gene. Germline trimming cut 3 bases from V and 5 bases from J; bases unmatched to any gene: 8. The CDR3 coding sequence is TGTGCCAGCAGTGATTCCGGGACAGGGATCTATCAGCCCCAGCATTTT. Its protein product is CASSDSGTGIYQPQHF.

This clonotype was detected many times. The genes are TRBV29-1 and TRBJ2-6; D unclear. CDR1 and CDR2 from the germline V gene are SQVTM and ANQGSEA. V lost 7 bases, J lost 3 bases, and 13 bases lay in between. This CDR3 comprises 14 residues. CDR3 bases: TGCAGCGCTCGTCCTAACAATGGGGCCAACGTCCTGACTTTC. It yields the protein CSARPNNGANVLTF.

This clonotype was seen many times. This chain links TRBV7-3 with TRBJ1-6; D gene ambiguous. Trimming removed 6 bases at V and 9 bases at J, with 9 bases between. The CDR3 runs to 12 residues. Per germline, CDR1 SGHTA and CDR2 FQGTGA. CDR3 region: CASSPGGSPLHF. The CDR3 DNA reads TGTGCCAGCAGTCCCGGTGGTTCACCCCTCCACTTT.

This clonotype was detected many times. The chain couples TRBV28 to TRBJ2-7; TRBD1 aligns across 8 bases. Germline V gene sequence: CDR1 MDHEN, CDR2 SYDVKM. The CDR3 sequence is 13 residues long. The junction had 8 bases not matched to a gene; V was cut back by 6 bases and J by 7 bases. CDR3 DNA: TGTGCCAGCAGGACGGACAGGGTGAGGGAGCAGTACTTC. Translating it yields CASRTDRVREQYF.

This clonotype has only a few counts. V usage is TRBV2 and J usage is TRBJ2-3; TRBD2 matches at 10 bases. In germline, CDR1 is SNHLY, CDR2 FYNNEI. This CDR3 has 17 residues. After removal of 7 bases from V and 1 base from J, the junction contained 11 bases not matched to a gene. CDR3 loop: CASKFGWTSGGTDTQYF. The CDR3, as DNA: TGTGCCAGCAAGTTCGGGTGGACTAGCGGAGGCACAGATACGCAGTATTTT.

This clonotype was recorded at least ten times. This sequence joins TRBV18 and TRBJ1-3; D is unclear. CDR1 KGHSH and CDR2 LQKENI come from the germline V gene. Between the trimmed V and J ends, which lost 8 bases and 4 bases, there was a span of 9 bases. This CDR3 is 12 amino acids long. CDR3 loop: CASRTDGNTIYF. The CDR3 DNA is TGTGCCAGCCGAACGGACGGAAACACCATATATTTT.

The genes are TRBV6-1 and TRBJ1-4; D not certain. This CDR3 has 17 amino acids. Germline loops: CDR1 MNHNS, CDR2 SASEGT. The germline V and J ends were trimmed by 0 bases and 8 bases, with 19 bases remaining between them. DNA for the CDR3: TGTGCCAGCAGTGAAGCCCTGCCCGCAAGGGTTGGGGAAAAACTGTTTTTT. Protein: CASSEALPARVGEKLFF.

In its sample, this clonotype was seen many times. The chain joins TRBV20-1 to TRBJ2-3; 14 bases fit TRBD2. CDR3 length: 16 residues. V dropped 5 bases and J dropped 3; count of bases not matched to a gene: 7. CDR1 is DFQATT and CDR2 is SNEGSKA in the germline V gene (reference sequence). The CDR3 region is CSAQTSGGGMTDTQYF. The CDR3 nucleotides are TGCAGTGCTCAGACTAGCGGGGGGGGTATGACAGATACGCAGTATTTT.